Listed below are T cell receptor beta chains from one sample, sequenced in a study of blood T cell repertoires in COVID-19. Data came from immunoSEQ multiplex PCR; TCRdb stores just in-frame clones and leaves some out. This sample has some 350,000 clones, with more than 70% found just once. Specimen: PBMCs or T cells enriched from blood (not recorded which). Receptor source: a woman aged 30 to 39 who had recovered from COVID-19. Both conserved end residues are part of each CDR3. A D gene is named only where the DNA matches it firmly. Clone size is shown for a subset of rows, as once, few, many or a class of expanded clone.

J gene | D gene | V gene | clone size | CDR3 protein | CDR3 DNA
TRBJ1-6 | - | TRBV6-5 | - | CASSTTGTPNSPLHF | TGTGCCAGCAGTACTACCGGGACACCTAATTCACCCCTCCACTTT
TRBJ1-1 | - | TRBV10-3 | - | CAISEARNTEAFF | TGTGCCATCAGTGAGGCGAGGAACACTGAAGCTTTCTTT
TRBJ1-1 | TRBD1 | TRBV29-1 | - | CSTETGGGTEAFF | TGCAGCACAGAAACAGGGGGCGGGACTGAAGCTTTCTTT
TRBJ2-3 | - | TRBV5-1 | - | CASSLQSPPDTQYF | TGCGCCAGCAGCTTGCAAAGCCCCCCAGATACGCAGTATTTT
TRBJ1-2 | TRBD1 | TRBV7-3 | - | CASSSDSGGWDGYTF | TGTGCCAGCAGCTCCGACTCAGGGGGCTGGGATGGCTACACCTTC
TRBJ2-5 | - | TRBV6-5 | once | CASSFVRGETQYF | TGTGCCAGCAGCTTCGTCCGGGGGGAGACCCAGTACTTC
TRBJ1-1 | - | TRBV6-2/TRBV6-3 | - | CASSRGEPEAFF | TGTGCCAGCAGCCGGGGGGAGCCAGAAGCTTTCTTT
TRBJ2-2 | - | TRBV14 | - | CASSQDRAGAFPNTGELFF | TGTGCCAGCAGCCAAGATCGGGCAGGGGCCTTCCCAAACACCGGGGAGCTGTTTTTT
TRBJ1-2 | TRBD1 | TRBV9 | - | CASSSRTGGIYGYTF | TGTGCCAGCAGCAGCCGGACAGGGGGTATCTATGGCTACACCTTC
TRBJ2-2 | - | TRBV6-5 | - | CASRRGGNTGELFF | TGTGCCAGCCGAAGGGGGGGTAACACCGGGGAGCTGTTTTTT
TRBJ1-4 | - | TRBV9 | - | CASSIQGNWGEKLFF | TGTGCCAGCAGCATACAGGGTAATTGGGGTGAAAAACTGTTTTTT
TRBJ1-6 | TRBD1 | TRBV2 | - | CASVGTGGSNSPLHF | TGTGCCAGCGTGGGTACAGGGGGGTCTAATTCACCCCTCCACTTT
TRBJ2-7 | TRBD1 | TRBV4-1 | - | CASSQGRTGVSYEQYF | TGCGCCAGCAGCCAAGGCCGGACAGGGGTCTCCTACGAGCAGTACTTC
TRBJ2-3 | TRBD2 | TRBV7-6 | - | CASSLGTSGYSTDTQYF | TGTGCCAGCAGCTTAGGAACTAGCGGATATAGCACAGATACGCAGTATTTT
TRBJ1-4 | - | TRBV7-9 | - | CASSLTGANEKLFF | TGTGCCAGCAGTTTAACAGGAGCTAATGAAAAACTGTTTTTT
TRBJ2-7 | - | TRBV21-1 | few | CASSKALGTDYEQYF | TGTGCCAGCAGCAAAGCGCTAGGGACAGACTACGAGCAGTACTTC
TRBJ1-4 | TRBD1 | TRBV6-5 | - | CASSYGTGSGILFF | TGTGCCAGCAGTTACGGGACAGGGTCGGGCATCCTGTTTTTT
TRBJ1-6 | - | TRBV3-1/TRBV3-2 | - | CASSLGQLNSPLHF | TGTGCCAGCAGCCTTGGACAGCTCAATTCACCCCTCCACTTT
TRBJ2-7 | - | TRBV9 | - | CASSVDRAGYEQYF | TGTGCCAGCAGCGTAGACAGGGCGGGCTACGAGCAGTACTTC
TRBJ1-1 | TRBD1 | TRBV7-9 | - | CASSLPFGQGETEAFF | TGTGCCAGCAGCCTCCCCTTTGGACAGGGGGAGACTGAAGCTTTCTTT
TRBJ1-1 | TRBD1 | TRBV5-8 | - | CASSRTGVYTEAFF | TGTGCCAGCAGCCGTACAGGGGTTTACACTGAAGCTTTCTTT
TRBJ1-2 | - | TRBV6-5 | - | CASGRQESGYTF | TGTGCCAGCGGGAGACAGGAAAGTGGCTACACCTTC
TRBJ1-5 | - | TRBV7-8 | - | CASSLASRPQHF | TGTGCCAGCAGCTTAGCCTCGCGGCCCCAGCATTTT
TRBJ1-4 | - | TRBV19 | - | CATTSPTGDEKLFF | TGTGCCACTACGAGCCCGACAGGTGATGAAAAACTGTTTTTT
TRBJ1-2 | - | TRBV7-9 | once | CASSLVRWGYTF | TGTGCCAGCAGCTTAGTCCGGTGGGGCTACACCTTC
TRBJ2-2 | TRBD1 | TRBV24-1 | once | CATSDSRQGWGGELFF | TGTGCCACCAGTGATTCAAGACAGGGGTGGGGCGGGGAGCTGTTTTTT
TRBJ1-1 | TRBD1 | TRBV5-1 | - | CASSLYRGDRTEAFF | TGCGCCAGCAGCCTCTACAGGGGGGATAGGACTGAAGCTTTCTTT
TRBJ2-7 | - | TRBV21-1 | - | CASSKWGRTGVSYEQYF | TGTGCCAGCAGCAAATGGGGACGGACAGGGGTCTCCTACGAGCAGTACTTC
TRBJ2-1 | - | TRBV7-3 | - | CASSATNSGVMNEQFF | TGTGCCAGCAGCGCCACGAACTCGGGGGTTATGAATGAGCAGTTCTTC
TRBJ1-2 | - | TRBV6-1 | - | CASSDPGGGFAGYTF | TGTGCCAGCAGTGACCCCGGGGGGGGGTTCGCAGGCTACACCTTC
TRBJ1-1 | - | TRBV30 | once | CAWNTGLSDTEAFF | TGTGCCTGGAATACAGGGCTATCCGACACTGAAGCTTTCTTT
TRBJ1-4 | TRBD1 | TRBV30 | - | CAWATGGNEKLFF | TGTGCCTGGGCGACAGGGGGCAATGAAAAACTGTTTTTT
TRBJ2-1 | TRBD1 | TRBV19 | - | CASSIEGQGAYEQFF | TGTGCCAGTAGTATAGAGGGACAGGGGGCATATGAGCAGTTCTTC
TRBJ1-1 | TRBD1 | TRBV6-1 | - | CASSEWTGVATEAFF | TGTGCCAGCAGTGAGTGGACAGGGGTAGCCACTGAAGCTTTCTTT
TRBJ1-1 | TRBD1 | TRBV28 | - | CASSSQGARNTEAFF | TGTGCCAGCAGTTCACAGGGGGCGCGGAACACTGAAGCTTTCTTT
TRBJ1-3 | - | TRBV9 | - | CASSATGSSGNTIYF | TGTGCCAGCAGCGCAACAGGGAGCTCTGGAAACACCATATATTTT
TRBJ1-2 | TRBD1 | TRBV19 | few | CASSSPQGANYGYTF | TGTGCCAGTAGTTCCCCGCAGGGGGCCAACTATGGCTACACCTTC
TRBJ2-5 | TRBD2 | TRBV9 | - | CASSVLGTSGVGETQYF | TGTGCCAGCAGCGTATTGGGGACTAGCGGGGTGGGGGAGACCCAGTACTTC
TRBJ1-2 | - | TRBV9 | few | CASSPPMRGYTF | TGTGCCAGCAGCCCCCCAATGCGGGGCTACACCTTC
TRBJ1-4 | TRBD1 | TRBV7-9 | once | CASSFDRDSGEKLFF | TGTGCCAGCAGCTTCGACAGGGACTCGGGTGAAAAACTGTTTTTT
TRBJ2-3 | TRBD2 | TRBV6-1 | - | CASSDLAGVYTDTQYF | TGTGCCAGCAGTGACCTAGCGGGGGTCTACACAGATACGCAGTATTTT
TRBJ2-1 | - | TRBV27 | once | CASTYQGLSYNEQFF | TGTGCCAGCACCTACCAGGGGCTTTCCTACAATGAGCAGTTCTTC
TRBJ2-3 | - | TRBV5-5 | - | CASSLGENPTDTQYF | TGTGCCAGCAGCTTGGGGGAGAATCCCACAGATACGCAGTATTTT
TRBJ2-2 | - | TRBV11-2 | many | CASSFSVPGELFF | TGTGCCAGCAGCTTTTCCGTCCCCGGGGAGCTGTTTTTT
TRBJ2-7 | - | TRBV6-1 | few | CASSSGQLSSYEQYF | TGTGCCAGCAGTTCCGGACAGCTGAGCTCCTACGAGCAGTACTTC
TRBJ1-5 | - | TRBV6-4 | - | CASSAGYNQPQHF | TGTGCCAGCAGTGCCGGGTACAATCAGCCCCAGCATTTT
TRBJ1-2 | TRBD1 | TRBV5-5 | - | CASSLDIQGAINGYTF | TGTGCCAGCAGCTTGGATATACAGGGGGCAATAAATGGCTACACCTTC
TRBJ1-1 | TRBD1 | TRBV9 | - | CASSVMGTATQNTEAFF | TGTGCCAGCAGCGTAATGGGGACAGCGACCCAAAACACTGAAGCTTTCTTT
TRBJ2-7 | - | TRBV18 | - | CASSVNQVFEQYF | TGTGCCAGCTCAGTAAATCAGGTTTTCGAGCAGTACTTC
TRBJ1-1 | TRBD1 | TRBV7-9 | - | CASSFLDRGITEAFF | TGTGCCAGCAGCTTTCTGGACAGGGGGATCACTGAAGCTTTCTTT
TRBJ1-4 | TRBD1 | TRBV5-1 | - | CASSQTGGGEKLFF | TGCGCCAGCAGCCAGACAGGGGGGGGCGAAAAACTGTTTTTT
TRBJ2-2 | - | TRBV9 | - | CASSAQRRGTGELFF | TGTGCCAGCAGCGCCCAAAGACGGGGGACCGGGGAGCTGTTTTTT
TRBJ2-7 | - | TRBV6-5 | - | CASSQGSSYEQYF | TGTGCCAGCAGCCAGGGGAGCTCCTACGAGCAGTACTTC
TRBJ1-1 | TRBD1 | TRBV29-1 | - | CSVGQGENTEAFF | TGCAGCGTGGGACAGGGGGAGAACACTGAAGCTTTCTTT
TRBJ1-2 | TRBD1 | TRBV5-8 | once | CASTPLEGANYGYTF | TGTGCCAGCACCCCCTTGGAGGGGGCCAACTATGGCTACACCTTC
TRBJ2-7 | - | TRBV5-4 | few | CASRYPGDGYEQYF | TGTGCCAGCAGATACCCGGGAGACGGATACGAGCAGTACTTC
TRBJ1-1 | - | TRBV29-1 | - | CSVVWWGQNTEAFF | TGCAGCGTTGTGTGGTGGGGACAGAACACTGAAGCTTTCTTT
TRBJ1-6 | TRBD1 | TRBV11-2 | - | CASSLVRDRHNSPLHF | TGTGCCAGCAGCTTAGTAAGGGACAGGCATAATTCACCCCTCCACTTT
TRBJ1-2 | TRBD1 | TRBV3-1/TRBV3-2 | few | CASSQYDGTGAGDGYTF | TGTGCCAGCAGCCAATACGATGGGACAGGGGCCGGTGATGGCTACACCTTC